This T cell receptor beta chain stems from a study of blood T cells in healthy people across ages. With a J-beta primer mix and a sample-barcoded 5' primer, a second PCR ran roughly 6 to 12 cycles. TCRdb itself ran the 5' RACE reads through MiXCR, one entry per CDR3 protein. The sample lists approximately 1.5 million distinct CDR3 sequences; roughly two fifths were seen once. This clonotype occurred a few times. Each sample provided at least 6 micrograms of extracted total RNA. This sequence was found in a woman between 18 and 29 years old in good health. The sample consisted of blood.

The CDR3 region is CASSFGRFHEQYF. CDR3 DNA: TGTGCCAGCAGTTTTGGCAGGTTCCACGAGCAGTACTTC. The gene calls are TRBV27 and TRBJ2-4; D is undetermined. TRBJ2-7 matches the DNA end more closely, so the J call is doubtful. The CDR3 runs to 13 residues. The germline gives CDR1 MNHEY, CDR2 SMNVEV (reference sequence).